These T cell receptor beta chains were read from a single sample in a study of cytomegalovirus exposure and HLA in healthy donors. Assay: immunoSEQ multiplex PCR; the TCRdb copy retains only in-frame clones and omits some. The data show 82,000 or so clones, around 92% seen once. The material sequenced was PBMCs. These TCRs come from a man younger than 35 in good health and CMV-seronegative. Both conserved end residues are part of each CDR3. The D gene is left open where the match is weak. Not every row has a clone size; where given, it reads once, few, many or a size class.

V	size	J	D	DNA	CDR3
TRBV25-1	-	TRBJ2-2	TRBD1	TGTGCCAGCAGTGATCAGACAGGGGGCGCCGGGGAGCTGTTTTTT	CASSDQTGGAGELFF
TRBV6-6	-	TRBJ1-3	-	TGTGCCAGCAGTTTGCTCCGGGACCCCGGGAGGGGCACCATATATTTT	CASSLLRDPGRGTIYF
TRBV6-5	-	TRBJ2-7	TRBD2	TGTGCCAGCAGTTCCGCGGGGGGCGCGAGTAAAGAGCAGTACTTC	CASSSAGGASKEQYF
TRBV7-9	-	TRBJ1-3	-	TGTGCCGAAAAATTGGCCTCTGGAAACACCATATATTTT	CAEKLASGNTIYF
TRBV6-6	once	TRBJ1-2	TRBD1	TGTGCCAGCAGCTACGGATACCAGACAGGGGGGGAGGAAACCTTC	CASSYGYQTGGEETF
TRBV28	-	TRBJ1-2	-	TGTGCCAGCACCCTCCCCCGGGAGGGAAGGGGCTATGGCTACACCTTC	CASTLPREGRGYGYTF
TRBV9	-	TRBJ2-3	TRBD2	TGTGCCAGCAGCCCCGGGACTAGCGGGGGAGGGGGTTCGGATACGCAGTATTTT	CASSPGTSGGGGSDTQYF
TRBV2	few	TRBJ1-5	-	TGTGCCAGCAGTCAACTCACAGGGAGCAATCAGCCCCAGCATTTT	CASSQLTGSNQPQHF
TRBV7-2	-	TRBJ2-1	-	TGTGCCAGCAGCTTAGGTGCTAGCATCGCCTACAATGAGCAGTTCTTC	CASSLGASIAYNEQFF
TRBV10-2	-	TRBJ1-6	TRBD1	TGCGCCAGCAGCCCGACGGGACAGGGCGACAATTCACCCCTCCACTTT	CASSPTGQGDNSPLHF
TRBV9	-	TRBJ2-7	-	TGTGCCAGCAGCGTGGTACCTTCGGAGTCCTACGAGCAGTACTTC	CASSVVPSESYEQYF
TRBV29-1	-	TRBJ2-5	TRBD1	TGCAGCGTTTTGACAGGGGTTGGGGAGACCCAGTACTTC	CSVLTGVGETQYF
TRBV6-4	-	TRBJ2-2	TRBD2	TGTGCCAGCAGCGCCGCGGGAGGGAACACCGGGGAGCTGTTTTTT	CASSAAGGNTGELFF
TRBV10-3	-	TRBJ2-7	-	TGTGCCATCAGCCTCCGGGATACTCCTACGGAGCAGTACTTC	CAISLRDTPTEQYF
TRBV25-1	-	TRBJ2-3	TRBD2	TGTGCCAGCAGCCAAGGACTAGCCAATACGCAGTATTTT	CASSQGLANTQYF
TRBV7-3	-	TRBJ2-7	TRBD1	TGTGCCGCGAACCCCGAAAGGACAGGGAGGAAAGGCGAGCAGTACTTC	CAANPERTGRKGEQYF
TRBV5-1	-	TRBJ2-3	TRBD2	TGCGCCAGCAGCCCGGCCACTAGCGGGGGAGCAGATACGCAGTATTTT	CASSPATSGGADTQYF
TRBV30	-	TRBJ2-7	TRBD1	TGTGCCTGGAGTGCCGGGACAGGGTTCTACGAGCAGTACTTC	CAWSAGTGFYEQYF
TRBV15	few	TRBJ2-7	TRBD1	TGTGCCACCAGCAGAGCGGACAGGCTCTACGAGCAGTACTTC	CATSRADRLYEQYF
TRBV5-1	-	TRBJ2-7	TRBD1	TGCGCCAGCAGCTCGGGACAGGGGGCGCCGGCCTACGAGCAGTACTTC	CASSSGQGAPAYEQYF
TRBV2	-	TRBJ1-2	TRBD1	TGTGCCAGCAGCGGGCGACAGGGGCTTAACTATGGCTACACCTTC	CASSGRQGLNYGYTF
TRBV7-8	-	TRBJ2-5	TRBD2	TGTGCCAGCAGCTTATATCGACAAGCGGGAGGAGAGACCCAGTACTTC	CASSLYRQAGGETQYF
TRBV27	few	TRBJ2-5	TRBD1	TGTGCCAGCAGTTTAGGACAGGACCACCAAGAGACCCAGTACTTC	CASSLGQDHQETQYF
TRBV28	-	TRBJ1-5	TRBD1	TGTGCCAGCAGTTTATGGGGGCACAGGGGGCGTCCTGGTCAGCCCCAGCATTTT	CASSLWGHRGRPGQPQHF
TRBV7-9	-	TRBJ1-2	-	TGTGCCAGCAGCTTACGGGAACAGGGAAGGGTCTATGGCTACACCTTC	CASSLREQGRVYGYTF
TRBV2	-	TRBJ1-5	-	TGTGCCAGCAGTGACAGGGCCCTCAATCAGCCCCAGCATTTT	CASSDRALNQPQHF
TRBV19	-	TRBJ1-1	-	TGTGCCAGTAGTATATTGGGCAGAGATGAAGCTTTCTTT	CASSILGRDEAFF
TRBV19	-	TRBJ1-1	TRBD1	TGTGCCAGTAGTAAGGGACAGGGAGGGCGCACTGAAGCTTTCTTT	CASSKGQGGRTEAFF
TRBV10-3	-	TRBJ1-1	TRBD1	TGTGCCATCAGTGAACAGGGGAGGACTGAAGCTTTCTTT	CAISEQGRTEAFF
TRBV30	-	TRBJ1-1	-	TGTGCCTGGAGGATAGGGGGGGTCACTGAAGCTTTCTTT	CAWRIGGVTEAFF
TRBV5-1	-	TRBJ1-1	-	TGCGCCAGCAGCCCGGGGAGCCCACCGGACACTGAAGCTTTCTTT	CASSPGSPPDTEAFF
TRBV7-6	-	TRBJ2-2	TRBD1	TGTGCCAGCAGCTTAGGTTACAGGGGTTCCCGGCGGATCGCCGGGGAGCTGTTTTTT	CASSLGYRGSRRIAGELFF
TRBV4-1	once	TRBJ1-1	TRBD1	TGCGCCAGCAGCCAAGCCTGGAAGGGGGCTGGCACTGAAGCTTTCTTT	CASSQAWKGAGTEAFF
TRBV19	-	TRBJ1-2	TRBD1	TGTGCCAGTAGTATAGAGCCCGGGACAGGGTTTGGCTACACCTTC	CASSIEPGTGFGYTF
TRBV6-5	-	TRBJ2-7	-	TGTGCCAGCAGTACTACTACAGGGGAGCAGTACTTC	CASSTTTGEQYF
TRBV2	-	TRBJ2-7	-	TGTGCCAGCATGTGGGGGGACTCACCTGACGAGCAGTACTTC	CASMWGDSPDEQYF
TRBV7-9	-	TRBJ2-1	TRBD1	TGTGCCAGCAGCCCCCAAGGACAGGGAACTCTTGGTGAGCAGTTCTTC	CASSPQGQGTLGEQFF
TRBV28	-	TRBJ2-3	-	TGTGCCAGCTTGGCAGGCACAGATACGCAGTATTTT	CASLAGTDTQYF
TRBV9	-	TRBJ2-1	TRBD2	TGTGCCAGCAGCGTTGAGACTAGCGGCCTGACCTACAATGAGCAGTTCTTC	CASSVETSGLTYNEQFF
TRBV2	-	TRBJ2-7	TRBD2	TGTGCCAGCAGTGAGGCGGGGGGGGCCTACGAGCAGTACTTC	CASSEAGGAYEQYF